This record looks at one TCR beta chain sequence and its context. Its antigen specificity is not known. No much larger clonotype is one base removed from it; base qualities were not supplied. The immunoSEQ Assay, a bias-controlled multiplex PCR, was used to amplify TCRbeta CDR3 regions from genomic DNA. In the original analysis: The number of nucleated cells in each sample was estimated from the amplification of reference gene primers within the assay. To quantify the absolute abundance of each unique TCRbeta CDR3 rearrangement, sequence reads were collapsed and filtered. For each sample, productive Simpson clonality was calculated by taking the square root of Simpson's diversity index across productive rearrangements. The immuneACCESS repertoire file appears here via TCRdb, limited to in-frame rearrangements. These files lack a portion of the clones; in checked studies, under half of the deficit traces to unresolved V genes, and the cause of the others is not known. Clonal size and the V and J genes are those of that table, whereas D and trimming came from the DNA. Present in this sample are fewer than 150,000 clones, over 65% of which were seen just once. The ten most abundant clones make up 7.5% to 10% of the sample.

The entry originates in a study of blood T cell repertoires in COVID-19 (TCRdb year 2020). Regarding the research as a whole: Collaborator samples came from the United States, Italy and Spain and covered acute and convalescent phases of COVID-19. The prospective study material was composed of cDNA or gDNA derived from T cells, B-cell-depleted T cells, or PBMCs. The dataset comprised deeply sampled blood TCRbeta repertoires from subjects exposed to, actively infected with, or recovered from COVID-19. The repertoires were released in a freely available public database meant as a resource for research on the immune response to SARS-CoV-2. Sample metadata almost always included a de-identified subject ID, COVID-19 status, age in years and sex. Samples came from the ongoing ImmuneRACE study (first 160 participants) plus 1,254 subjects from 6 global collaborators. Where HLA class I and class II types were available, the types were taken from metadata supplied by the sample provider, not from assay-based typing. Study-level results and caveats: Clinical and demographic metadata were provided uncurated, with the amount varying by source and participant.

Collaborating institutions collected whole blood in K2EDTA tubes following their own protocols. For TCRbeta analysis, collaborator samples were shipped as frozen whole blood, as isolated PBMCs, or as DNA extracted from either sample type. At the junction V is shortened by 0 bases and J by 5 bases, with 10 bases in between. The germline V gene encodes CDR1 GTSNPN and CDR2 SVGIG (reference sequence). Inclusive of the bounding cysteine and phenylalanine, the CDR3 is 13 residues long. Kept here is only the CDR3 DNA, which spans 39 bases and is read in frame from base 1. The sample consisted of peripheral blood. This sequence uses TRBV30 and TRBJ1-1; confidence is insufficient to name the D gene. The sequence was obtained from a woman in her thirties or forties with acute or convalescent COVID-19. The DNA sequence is TGTGCCTGGAGTGTAAAGGTGGAGACTGAAGCTTTCTTT. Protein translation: CAWSVKVETEAFF.